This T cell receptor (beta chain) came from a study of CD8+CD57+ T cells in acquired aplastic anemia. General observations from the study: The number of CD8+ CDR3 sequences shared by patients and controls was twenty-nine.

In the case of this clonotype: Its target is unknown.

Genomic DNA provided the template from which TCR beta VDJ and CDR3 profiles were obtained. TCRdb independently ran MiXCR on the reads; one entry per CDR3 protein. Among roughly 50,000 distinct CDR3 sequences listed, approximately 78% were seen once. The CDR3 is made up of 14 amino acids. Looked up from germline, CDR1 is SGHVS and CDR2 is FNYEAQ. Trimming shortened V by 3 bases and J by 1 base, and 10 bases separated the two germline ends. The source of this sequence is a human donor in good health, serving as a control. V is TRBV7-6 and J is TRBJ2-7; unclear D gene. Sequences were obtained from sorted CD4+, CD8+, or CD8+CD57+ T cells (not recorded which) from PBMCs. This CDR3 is CASSFTETSYEQYF. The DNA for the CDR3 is TGTGCCAGCAGCTTTACAGAAACTTCCTACGAGCAGTACTTC.